This T cell receptor beta chain appears in the sequencing data of a study of Graves' ophthalmopathy and Graves' hyperthyroidism. Overall study context: There was a collection of peripheral blood at initial diagnosis, before any treatment.

Study outcomes and limitations: Blood also carried most expanded thyroid clonotypes exceeding 0.001 frequency.

CDR1 and CDR2 from the germline V gene are SGHAT and FQNNGV. The CDR3 runs 17 residues. The ends were cut back, 1 base at V and 1 base at J, with 14 bases in the middle. Other autoimmune disease, uncontrolled infection, pregnancy and lactation led to exclusion. Investigators amplified TCR beta CDR3 regions from RNA transcripts. The first-round RT-PCR employed HTBI primers together with the Qiagen OneStep RT-PCR kit. A multiplex PCR was then performed as the second round. MiXCR was run by TCRdb on the multiplex PCR reads, yielding one entry per CDR3 protein. The sample records around 400,000 distinct CDR3 sequences, roughly 20% being singletons. A word on this clonotype: The antigen is not known.

This receptor was obtained from a woman between 18 and 29 years old with stable Graves' hyperthyroidism. The chain carries TRBV11-2 and TRBJ1-5; the D gene is possibly TRBD1 (5 bases). The specimen was peripheral blood. The CDR3 loop reads CASSLGLVGPSNQPQHF. CDR3 nucleotide sequence: TGTGCCAGCAGCTTAGGGTTAGTGGGACCGAGCAATCAGCCCCAGCATTTT. Full variable domain (remainder filled in from reference TRBV11-2 and TRBJ1-5): EAGVAQSPRYKIIEKRQSVAFWCNPISGHATLYWYQQILGQGPKLLIQFQNNGVVDDSQLPKDRFSAERLKGVDSTLKIQPAKLEDSAVYLCASSLGLVGPSNQPQHFGDGTRLSIL.